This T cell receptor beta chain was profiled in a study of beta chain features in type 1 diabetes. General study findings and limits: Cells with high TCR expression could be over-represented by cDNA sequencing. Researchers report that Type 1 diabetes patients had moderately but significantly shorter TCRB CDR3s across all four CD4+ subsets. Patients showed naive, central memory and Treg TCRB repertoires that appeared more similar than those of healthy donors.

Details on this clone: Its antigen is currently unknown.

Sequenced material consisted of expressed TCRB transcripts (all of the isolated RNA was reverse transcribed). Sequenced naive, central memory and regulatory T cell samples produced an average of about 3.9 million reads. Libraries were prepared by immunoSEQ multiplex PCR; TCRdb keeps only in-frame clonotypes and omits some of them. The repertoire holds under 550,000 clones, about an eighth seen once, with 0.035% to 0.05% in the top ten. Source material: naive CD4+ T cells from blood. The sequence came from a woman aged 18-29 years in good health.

The CDR3, as DNA: TGCGCCAGCAGCCAAGATGGTGGTCTCAGCAAGGAGACCCAGTACTTC. This codes for CASSQDGGLSKETQYF. V gene TRBV4-3 combines with J gene TRBJ2-5; the D is unclear. Trimming shortened V by 0 bases and J by 5 bases, and 16 bases separated the two germline ends. This CDR3 is 16 amino acids long. CDR1 is LGHNA and CDR2 is YSLEER in the germline V gene.